This T cell receptor (beta chain) originates from a study of cytomegalovirus exposure and HLA in healthy donors (dated by TCRdb to 2016 to 2017). A note on the overall study: According to an earlier analysis of 587 of the donors, about 179 million T cells yielded 90 million to 140 million unique TCR beta sequences and approximately 280 Gb of sequence data. An early release that covered some 640 HLA-typed donors contained approximately 300 gigabases of sequencing data and some 87 million unique TCR sequences. Among the roughly 410 genotyped donors, about 85% belonged to the genetic ancestry cluster associated with self-reported Caucasian donors. The study aimed to test whether cataloging public T cell receptors could reveal signatures of past pathogen exposure. The study used immunosequencing to profile the T cell repertoires of 666 subjects and linked those repertoires to cytomegalovirus serostatus. Along with the approximately 700-subject first cohort, a separate validation cohort of approximately 110 different subjects was used. High-throughput TCR immunosequencing, statistical association of individual TCRs with disease status, and machine learning were combined to predict cytomegalovirus infection status. A later analysis re-examined previously published TCR beta repertoires from roughly 720 donors and added high-resolution HLA genotyping to investigate patterns of TCR occurrence. In the later analysis, no new phenotypic data were used to find candidate immune exposures; instead, reliance was placed on TCR beta sequences and their occurrence across donors. In an earlier analysis of around 540 of the donors, high-throughput TCR beta sequencing was used to judge whether each TCR beta V gene segment behaved as functional or pseudogenic. Alongside the repertoire data, information on donor age, sex, ethnicity and CMV serostatus was compiled. A later genetic analysis took genome-wide SNP genotypes for about 55% of the roughly 700 donors and used that subset as a discovery cohort. Every discovery cohort repertoire had been produced on one sequencing platform. Class I and class II HLA loci were covered by the typing at four-digit resolution. Typing coverage differed by locus: A, B, C, DRB1 and DQB1 were typed in about 620-640 donors, DQA1 in 500 to 550, DPA1 in around 610, and DPB1 in 400 to 480. Because of strong linkage in the cohort, roughly 5 DR-DQ haplotypes were treated as single units for association and clustering. Among 300 to 500 genotyped donors of the cohort, an average of approximately 220,000 unique TCR beta nucleotide sequences was sequenced per donor, of which roughly 18% were non-productive. Summary of the overall study and its limitations: Compared with equally common non-associated chains, HLA-associated TCR beta chains in a later analysis were more clonally expanded and had lower generation probabilities. Correlated functional status among segregating V segments might be attributable to linkage disequilibrium, but an unknown experimental factor could not be ruled out. Approximately 16 rarely observed V segments, including chromosome 9 orphons, were excluded from the earlier analysis of about 600 of the donors because counts were too low. The study listed 150 to 200 TCR beta chains as associated with cytomegalovirus. In vitro tests confirmed that three of the cytomegalovirus-associated TCR beta chains recognize cytomegalovirus antigens. The sequencing pipeline was judged likely to have produced a cluster of highly shared sequence variants as a technical artifact. In a later genetic analysis, a missense DCLRE1C variant was associated with V-gene and J-gene trimming of TCR beta chains, and the association was replicated in an independent cohort. At a false discovery rate of 0.05, a later analysis linked some 18,000 TCR beta sequences to specific HLA alleles. A further reported finding was that TCR beta sequences accurately predicted the HLA-A and HLA-B alleles for most subjects in the first cohort. The classifier was reported to diagnose cytomegalovirus status with high specificity and sensitivity in both the original and validation cohorts. According to the authors, the approach could potentially be generalized to other disease states and immunological phenotypes. In a later analysis, the rate of TCR association differed among HLA loci, with DRB1 alleles having the most associated TCRs and HLA-C alleles having the fewest. In a later genetic analysis, fewer N-insertions in productive TCRs were reported among donors in an Asian-associated ancestry cluster than the roughly 640-donor mean. Most TCR sequences were observed very rarely across donors, whereas some public TCRs were present in many individuals. Immune exposure information for the cohort was limited to CMV serostatus. In an earlier analysis of a few hundred of the donors, most TCR beta V segments were observed in productive rearrangements about 90% or about 30% of the time, broadly matching IMGT annotations. A later analysis reported that several top co-occurrence clusters appeared linked to parvovirus B19, influenza, CMV and Epstein-Barr virus. Only TCR beta chains were sequenced in this cohort, and the absence of alpha or paired-chain data limited detectable features. When HLA alleles, especially DR and DQ, strongly co-occurred, attributing TCR associations to individual alleles was difficult. The presence/absence analyses assumed that sequencing depth was roughly uniform across donors, and that assumption may not be true. A later analysis found that most CMV-associated TCR beta chains appeared HLA-restricted, with HLA associations seemingly driven largely by CMV exposure. Because some donors lacked HLA typing at each locus, the association tests relied only on the typed subset.

Remarks on this clone: Its binding antigen is unknown. Base qualities are missing; no much larger clone stands one base away.

The cohort comprised around 690 healthy bone marrow donors. At the time of sampling, all cohort members were nominally healthy, though unrecorded immune exposures were likely present. The donor tested CMV seronegative, placing the donor among the 350 or so seronegative members of the cohort. Each donor provided a peripheral blood sample, and peripheral blood mononuclear cells were used for TCR beta sequencing. The Qiagen DNeasy Blood Extraction Kit was used to extract genomic DNA from the blood cell samples. Library preparation was by the immunoSEQ multiplex PCR assay. For the multiplex PCR, a mixture combining 60 forward primers for TCR Vbeta segments and 13 reverse primers for TCR Jbeta segments was used. The CDR3 region of rearranged TCR beta genes was amplified from genomic DNA by a multiplex PCR assay. On the Illumina HiSeq System, the amplified TCR beta libraries were sequenced as 87-base-pair reads. The authors' analysis ran thus. A later analysis tallied around 87 million unique TCR beta chains across the 550 to 850 repertoires, and approximately 9.9 million of those chains were shared by two or more donors. A nearest-neighbor algorithm error-corrected the raw reads and collapsed the reads into unique sequences, merging closely related sequences to remove PCR and sequencing errors. V, D and J gene segments were assigned by aligning CDR3 sequences to IMGT reference sequences. For a sequence to be retained, at least a six-nucleotide match to both a V gene segment and a J gene segment was required. Rearrangements were classified as productive when the CDR3 lacked stop codons and remained in frame with V and J, and all other rearrangements were classified as non-productive. Following IMGT convention, CDR3 was defined as the stretch from the second conserved V-encoded cysteine up to the conserved J-encoded phenylalanine. Sequences without an unambiguous match to a single V gene segment were excluded from the earlier analysis of a few hundred of the donors. An earlier analysis of a few hundred of the donors classified V segments as functional when productive rearrangements were above 56.7% and as segregating when the standard deviation between donors was above 5%. A statistical classification framework was built for diagnosing cytomegalovirus status from the catalog of TCR beta chain sequences. V and J gene assignment, in a later analysis, came from comparing TCR nucleotide sequences with IMGT/GENE-DB human TR gene sequences. In a later analysis, CDR3 sequences and most-parsimonious VDJ recombination scenarios were assigned using the TCRdist pipeline. In a later analysis, each TCR beta chain was defined by its CDR3 amino acid sequence together with its V-gene family, and reads without a unique V-gene family were excluded. As a way to deal with suspected cross-contamination and a sequencing artifact, a later analysis dropped 450 to 700 nucleotide sequences that were highly shared and had low generation probability. For each public chain, a later analysis derived a clonal expansion index from normalized ranks of inferred template counts within each repertoire. In a later analysis, generation probabilities were computed with a VDJ recombination model fitted to out-of-frame rearrangements, and the resulting probabilities were checked against IGoR. Hypergeometric tests were used in a later analysis to score TCR-TCR, TCR-HLA and TCR-CMV co-occurrence, with a repertoire-size bias correction applied to the TCR pairs. A later analysis estimated false discovery rates by permuting HLA or CMV assignments 20 times. A later analysis grouped co-occurring TCRs with DBSCAN, adding TCRdist sequence similarity when clustering within HLA-allele-positive subsets. Co-occurrence clustering excluded repertoires with fewer than 30,000 or more than 120,000 public chains, plus five with anomalous nucleotide sharing. In its TCRdb copy, this immuneACCESS table keeps in-frame sequences only and misses some clones. Where compared with another copy, unresolved V genes explain less than half of these, and the others have no known cause. The V and J calls and clone size were taken over from that table, and D and trimming were inferred from the DNA. This sample gives about 140,000 clones in total; 60% to 80% of them show up just once. About 1.5% of the sample rests with the top ten.

Sequencing was carried out using PBMCs. The clonotype comes from a woman younger than 45 in good health and CMV-seronegative.

The CDR3 protein: CATQRGGVDGYTF. At the DNA level, the sequence is TGTGCCACCCAAAGAGGTGGCGTTGATGGCTACACCTTC. The V and J segments used are TRBV28 and TRBJ1-2; there is no confident call for the D gene. The CDR3 sequence holds 13 residues, the cysteine and phenylalanine included. Only the CDR3 DNA is retained, 39 bases long and in frame from the first base. Reading the germline V gene gives CDR1 MDHEN and CDR2 SYDVKM. A distance of 18 bases separates the germline ends of V and J, which lose 10 bases and 6 bases respectively.